Listed below are T cell receptor beta chains from one sample, sequenced in a study of T cells after yellow fever vaccination. TCRdb used MiXCR to reprocess the 5' RACE reads, holding one entry per CDR3 protein. The sample has approximately 510,000 distinct CDR3 sequences; less than 25% are singletons. The sequenced sample was PBMCs, obtained 20 to 25 days after the first yellow fever vaccination. These receptors were obtained from a man younger than 30 who received the YFV17D yellow fever vaccine. Both conserved end residues are part of each CDR3. A D gene is named only where the DNA matches it firmly. Where a row states a size, it is once, few, many or the class of an expanded clone; other rows omit it.

CDR3 protein: CASSPSEGREQFF; CDR3 DNA: TGTGCCAGCAGCCCATCCGAGGGACGGGAGCAGTTCTTC; V gene: TRBV6-1; clone size: few; D gene: .; J gene: TRBJ2-1
CDR3 protein: CSVLRQAGQPQHF; CDR3 DNA: TGCAGTGTTTTAAGACAGGCCGGTCAGCCCCAGCATTTT; V gene: TRBV20-1; clone size: few; D gene: .; J gene: TRBJ1-5
CDR3 protein: CASSLGTSGGFHTQYF; CDR3 DNA: TGCGCCAGCAGCTTGGGGACTAGCGGGGGGTTCCATACGCAGTATTTT; V gene: TRBV5-1; clone size: many; D gene: TRBD2; J gene: TRBJ2-3
CDR3 protein: CASSQQGKGQPQHF; CDR3 DNA: TGCGCCAGCAGCCAACAGGGTAAGGGGCAGCCCCAGCATTTT; V gene: TRBV4-1; clone size: .; D gene: .; J gene: TRBJ1-5
CDR3 protein: CSAQGDISYEQYF; CDR3 DNA: TGCAGTGCCCAGGGGGACATATCCTACGAGCAGTACTTC; V gene: TRBV20-1; clone size: .; D gene: TRBD1; J gene: TRBJ2-7
CDR3 protein: CASSYRGLRGNTEAFF; CDR3 DNA: TGTGCCAGCAGTTATCGGGGGTTGAGAGGAAACACTGAAGCTTTCTTT; V gene: TRBV2; clone size: few; D gene: .; J gene: TRBJ1-1
CDR3 protein: CSALRNTEAFF; CDR3 DNA: TGCAGTGCCCTTAGGAACACTGAAGCTTTCTTT; V gene: TRBV20-1; clone size: .; D gene: .; J gene: TRBJ1-1
CDR3 protein: CASSPTGTVPTERFF; CDR3 DNA: TGTGCCAGCAGTCCGACCGGGACAGTGCCGACCGAGCGGTTTTTT; V gene: TRBV27; clone size: .; D gene: TRBD1; J gene: TRBJ1-4
CDR3 protein: CASSLRAGYNSPLHF; CDR3 DNA: TGTGCCAGCAGTTTAAGGGCAGGATATAATTCACCCCTCCACTTT; V gene: TRBV28; clone size: few; D gene: .; J gene: TRBJ1-6
CDR3 protein: CSVEGPTVQETQYF; CDR3 DNA: TGCAGCGTTGAAGGCCCGACTGTACAAGAGACCCAGTACTTC; V gene: TRBV29-1; clone size: .; D gene: .; J gene: TRBJ2-5
CDR3 protein: CASSWGGAKETQYF; CDR3 DNA: TGCGCCAGCAGCTGGGGTGGGGCCAAGGAGACCCAGTACTTC; V gene: TRBV5-1; clone size: .; D gene: .; J gene: TRBJ2-5
CDR3 protein: CSASFSVSEQYF; CDR3 DNA: TGCAGTGCTAGTTTCTCAGTAAGCGAGCAGTACTTC; V gene: TRBV20-1; clone size: few; D gene: .; J gene: TRBJ2-7
CDR3 protein: CATSDSTGVRDTQYF; CDR3 DNA: TGTGCCACCAGTGATTCGACTGGGGTAAGGGATACGCAGTATTTT; V gene: TRBV24-1; clone size: .; D gene: .; J gene: TRBJ2-3
CDR3 protein: CASSLSSGGFSDTQYF; CDR3 DNA: TGTGCCAGCAGTTTATCTAGCGGGGGGTTCTCAGATACGCAGTATTTT; V gene: TRBV27; clone size: few; D gene: TRBD2; J gene: TRBJ2-3
CDR3 protein: CASSWGPNEKLFF; CDR3 DNA: TGTGCCAGCAGTTGGGGACCTAATGAAAAACTGTTTTTT; V gene: TRBV27; clone size: many; D gene: .; J gene: TRBJ1-4
CDR3 protein: CASSLRPTSGGDNEQFF; CDR3 DNA: TGCGCCAGCAGCTTAAGACCGACTAGCGGGGGGGACAATGAGCAGTTCTTC; V gene: TRBV5-1; clone size: few; D gene: TRBD2; J gene: TRBJ2-1
CDR3 protein: CASSTNLDRYEQYF; CDR3 DNA: TGTGCCAGTAGCACTAATCTTGACAGGTACGAGCAGTACTTC; V gene: TRBV19; clone size: .; D gene: .; J gene: TRBJ2-7
CDR3 protein: CASSQVPGQGYYEQYF; CDR3 DNA: TGCGCCAGCAGCCAAGTCCCGGGACAGGGGTACTACGAGCAGTACTTC; V gene: TRBV4-1; clone size: few; D gene: TRBD1; J gene: TRBJ2-7
CDR3 protein: CASVRGTGELFF; CDR3 DNA: TGTGCCAGCGTGCGGGGGACCGGGGAGCTGTTTTTT; V gene: TRBV13; clone size: few; D gene: TRBD2; J gene: TRBJ2-2
CDR3 protein: CASSPEKPRQYF; CDR3 DNA: TGTGCCAGCAGCCCCGAGAAGCCGAGGCAGTACTTC; V gene: TRBV7-2; clone size: once; D gene: .; J gene: TRBJ2-7
CDR3 protein: CASSATSGNTGELFF; CDR3 DNA: TGTGCCAGCAGCGCTACTAGCGGGAACACCGGGGAGCTGTTTTTT; V gene: TRBV9; clone size: few; D gene: TRBD2; J gene: TRBJ2-2
CDR3 protein: CASRSGTVNYGYTF; CDR3 DNA: TGCGCCAGCCGTTCCGGGACAGTTAACTATGGCTACACCTTC; V gene: TRBV5-1; clone size: .; D gene: TRBD1; J gene: TRBJ1-2
CDR3 protein: CAWRLTSYPGELFF; CDR3 DNA: TGTGCCTGGAGACTCACTAGCTACCCCGGGGAGCTGTTTTTT; V gene: TRBV30; clone size: few; D gene: .; J gene: TRBJ2-2
CDR3 protein: CASSRHRGAGANVLTF; CDR3 DNA: TGTGCCAGCAGTAGACACAGGGGTGCTGGGGCCAACGTCCTGACTTTC; V gene: TRBV11-2; clone size: .; D gene: TRBD1; J gene: TRBJ2-6
CDR3 protein: CAGSFLWLGQETQYF; CDR3 DNA: TGTGCCGGCAGCTTCCTTTGGCTCGGGCAAGAGACCCAGTACTTC; V gene: TRBV7-9; clone size: .; D gene: .; J gene: TRBJ2-5
CDR3 protein: CASSQDRGPGMAQHF; CDR3 DNA: TGCGCCAGCAGCCAAGATAGGGGACCCGGGATGGCCCAGCATTTT; V gene: TRBV4-3; clone size: .; D gene: .; J gene: TRBJ1-5
CDR3 protein: CASSFGGQGISGNTIYF; CDR3 DNA: TGTGCCAGCAGCTTCGGGGGGCAGGGGATCTCTGGAAACACCATATATTTT; V gene: TRBV7-6; clone size: .; D gene: .; J gene: TRBJ1-3
CDR3 protein: CASSYSTPSVLTF; CDR3 DNA: TGTGCCAGCAGTTACTCCACCCCGTCCGTCCTGACTTTC; V gene: TRBV6-5; clone size: .; D gene: .; J gene: TRBJ2-6
CDR3 protein: CATSRDIWIGPGSATDTQYF; CDR3 DNA: TGTGCCACCAGCAGAGATATTTGGATCGGGCCAGGGAGCGCCACAGATACGCAGTATTTT; V gene: TRBV15; clone size: .; D gene: .; J gene: TRBJ2-3
CDR3 protein: CASSDRGESYNEQFF; CDR3 DNA: TGCGCCAGCAGCGACAGGGGGGAGTCCTACAATGAGCAGTTCTTC; V gene: TRBV5-1; clone size: many; D gene: TRBD1; J gene: TRBJ2-1
CDR3 protein: CASSLRPGGNNSPLHF; CDR3 DNA: TGTGCCAGCAGTCTGAGACCCGGCGGTAATAATTCACCCCTCCACTTT; V gene: TRBV11-2; clone size: .; D gene: .; J gene: TRBJ1-6
CDR3 protein: CASSVVAGVILQETQYF; CDR3 DNA: TGTGCCAGCAGCGTCGTAGCGGGGGTGATATTACAAGAGACCCAGTACTTC; V gene: TRBV7-6; clone size: .; D gene: TRBD2; J gene: TRBJ2-5
CDR3 protein: CASTASVSRAEETQYF; CDR3 DNA: TGCGCCAGCACCGCTTCTGTCTCAAGGGCCGAAGAGACCCAGTACTTC; V gene: TRBV5-1; clone size: few; D gene: .; J gene: TRBJ2-5
CDR3 protein: CASSYSAGQSSPLHF; CDR3 DNA: TGTGCCAGCAGTTACTCTGCAGGGCAGTCTTCACCCCTCCACTTT; V gene: TRBV6-5; clone size: few; D gene: .; J gene: TRBJ1-6
CDR3 protein: CASRTGQGLTLYNEQFF; CDR3 DNA: TGTGCCAGCAGGACGGGACAGGGTTTGACCCTGTACAATGAGCAGTTCTTC; V gene: TRBV7-9; clone size: .; D gene: TRBD1; J gene: TRBJ2-1
CDR3 protein: CSVVGDSEAFF; CDR3 DNA: TGCAGCGTTGTGGGGGACAGTGAAGCTTTCTTT; V gene: TRBV29-1; clone size: few; D gene: TRBD1; J gene: TRBJ1-1
CDR3 protein: CASSGLARRGGEYEQYF; CDR3 DNA: TGCGCCAGCAGCGGTTTGGCCCGTCGAGGGGGGGAATACGAGCAGTACTTC; V gene: TRBV5-1; clone size: .; D gene: .; J gene: TRBJ2-7
CDR3 protein: CASSQGPLLLGETQYF; CDR3 DNA: TGCGCCAGCAGCCAAGGGCCCCTGTTGTTAGGAGAGACCCAGTACTTC; V gene: TRBV4-1; clone size: few; D gene: .; J gene: TRBJ2-5
CDR3 protein: CTARAGQSYEQYF; CDR3 DNA: TGCACTGCTAGGGCAGGCCAATCCTACGAGCAGTACTTC; V gene: TRBV20-1; clone size: once; D gene: .; J gene: TRBJ2-7